A selection of T cell receptor beta chains follows, all from one sample in a study of blood T cell repertoires in COVID-19. Assay: immunoSEQ multiplex PCR; the TCRdb copy retains only in-frame clones and omits some. The sample yields fewer than 50,000 clones, around 80% seen once. The sample was peripheral blood. The origin of the receptors is a woman older than 75 with active or convalescent COVID-19. Each CDR3 is given with its conserved first and last residue. A D gene is named only where the DNA matches it firmly.

j_call d_call v_call cdr3_length cdr3_aa cdr3_nt
TRBJ1-6 TRBD1 TRBV19 14 CASRTGQGWSPLHF TGTGCCAGTAGGACTGGACAGGGGTGGTCACCCCTCCACTTT
TRBJ1-5 TRBD1 TRBV28 14 CASTAGQGNQPQHF TGTGCCAGTACGGCGGGACAGGGGAATCAGCCCCAGCATTTT
TRBJ2-5 - TRBV25-1 14 CASSDVVQDIVQYF TGTGCCAGCAGTGACGTGGTACAGGACATCGTCCAGTACTTC
TRBJ1-3 - TRBV7-2 17 CASSLAAGLSSGNTIYF TGTGCCAGCAGCTTAGCAGCAGGTCTCAGCTCTGGAAACACCATATATTTT
TRBJ2-7 - TRBV27 15 CASRPGAHRAYEQYF TGTGCCAGCAGGCCAGGGGCGCATAGGGCCTACGAGCAGTACTTC
TRBJ2-1 TRBD2 TRBV19 16 CASSISPSGRGSEQFF TGTGCCAGTAGTATCTCTCCCAGCGGGAGGGGGAGCGAGCAGTTCTTC
TRBJ1-4 - TRBV4-1 18 CASSQGIAVGATNEKLFF TGCGCCAGCAGCCAAGGAATAGCTGTTGGGGCTACTAATGAAAAACTGTTTTTT
TRBJ1-3 - TRBV29-1 11 CSVQSGNTIYF TGCAGCGTCCAATCTGGAAACACCATATATTTT
TRBJ1-2 TRBD1 TRBV19 15 CASSYSGTGSYGYTF TGTGCCAGTAGCTATTCCGGGACAGGCTCGTATGGCTACACCTTC
TRBJ1-5 TRBD1 TRBV28 14 CASRGQVSNQPQHF TGTGCCAGCAGGGGACAGGTTAGCAATCAGCCCCAGCATTTT
TRBJ2-3 TRBD2 TRBV10-3 13 CAMTSAIVDTQYF TGTGCCATGACTAGCGCTATTGTCGATACGCAGTATTTT